The rows below give T cell receptor beta chains drawn from one sample of a study of blood T cell repertoires in COVID-19. Produced via immunoSEQ multiplex PCR; TCRdb's table is partial and in-frame only. The table has about 160,000 clones, around nine tenths seen once. Sequencing was performed on peripheral blood. Receptors originate from a woman aged 70-85 years with COVID-19, enrolled during active disease. The CDR3 runs from the conserved cysteine through the conserved F or W. The D gene is left open where the match is weak. Expanded clones are given a class, and other clones once, few, many or no size at all.

NA | TRBJ1-1 | TRBV6-1 | TRBD1 | TGTGCCAGCAGTGCCAGACCGGGACAGGCCAACATGAACACTGAAGCTTTCTTT | CASSARPGQANMNTEAFF
NA | TRBJ1-5 | TRBV6-5 | TRBD1 | TGTGCCAGCAGTTCAACAGGGGGTAGCAATCAGCCCCAGCATTTT | CASSSTGGSNQPQHF
NA | TRBJ2-1 | TRBV3-1/TRBV3-2 | TRBD2 | TGTGCCAGCAGCCAAGAGGCTAGCGGGGGGGTGGTCGGCCAGTTCTTC | CASSQEASGGVVGQFF
NA | TRBJ2-7 | TRBV5-5 | TRBD1 | TGTGCCAGCACCAAGACAGGGGGTACCTACGAGCAGTACTTC | CASTKTGGTYEQYF
NA | TRBJ1-1 | TRBV4-1 | NA | TGCGCCAGCAGCCAAGAGGGACACCTGAACACTGAAGCTTTCTTT | CASSQEGHLNTEAFF
NA | TRBJ2-2 | TRBV28 | NA | TGTGCCAGCAGTTTACAGGTTTTGGGCACCGGGGAGCTGTTTTTT | CASSLQVLGTGELFF
NA | TRBJ1-5 | TRBV10-3 | TRBD1 | TGTGCCATCAGTGATAGAGGACAGGGGTACAATCAGCCCCAGCATTTT | CAISDRGQGYNQPQHF
NA | TRBJ2-3 | TRBV10-3 | TRBD1 | TGTGCCATCAGTGCCGGACAGGACACAGATACGCAGTATTTT | CAISAGQDTDTQYF
once | TRBJ1-6 | TRBV3-1/TRBV3-2 | NA | TGTGCCAGCAGTCTTCAGGGGCGGAATTCACCCCTCCACTTT | CASSLQGRNSPLHF
NA | TRBJ1-1 | TRBV6-5 | NA | TGTGCCAGCAGTACATTGGACAGCACTGAAGCTTTCTTT | CASSTLDSTEAFF
once | TRBJ1-2 | TRBV6-5 | TRBD1 | TGTGCCAGCAGTCGGGACAGGGGGCTTAGTGGCTACACCTTC | CASSRDRGLSGYTF
NA | TRBJ2-2 | TRBV7-8 | TRBD1 | TGTGCCAGCAGCCTGGTGGGACAGCACACCGGGGAGCTGTTTTTT | CASSLVGQHTGELFF
NA | TRBJ1-2 | TRBV28 | NA | TGTGCCAGCAGTTTGGGAGGGACCGAGACCGTCTATGGCTACACCTTC | CASSLGGTETVYGYTF
NA | TRBJ2-5 | TRBV4-2 | TRBD1 | TGTGCCAGCAGCCGGAATACAGGGGGGGAGACCCAGTACTTC | CASSRNTGGETQYF
NA | TRBJ1-2 | TRBV6-6 | NA | TGTGCCAGCAGTTACTTGGTCAGGGACTATGGCTACACCTTC | CASSYLVRDYGYTF
NA | TRBJ1-5 | TRBV12-3/TRBV12-4 | NA | TGTGCCAGTACCGGGACAAGGCAAAGGCCCCAGCATTTT | CASTGTRQRPQHF
once | TRBJ1-2 | TRBV2 | NA | TGTGCCAGCAGTGAACTTTTGGGCGGCTACACCTTC | CASSELLGGYTF
NA | TRBJ2-2 | TRBV21-1 | NA | TGTGCCAGCAGCACCCGTCGGACAGAAAACACCGGGGAGCTGTTTTTT | CASSTRRTENTGELFF
NA | TRBJ1-1 | TRBV5-4 | NA | TGTGCCAGCAGCTGGGGGGACACTGAAGCTTTCTTT | CASSWGDTEAFF
NA | TRBJ2-1 | TRBV7-2 | NA | TGTGCCAGCAGCTTAAGCAGCGCTCAAGCCAATGAGCAGTTCTTC | CASSLSSAQANEQFF
NA | TRBJ1-5 | TRBV19 | NA | TGTGCCAGTAGTATTCAGCCAGGGAATCAGCCCCAGCATTTT | CASSIQPGNQPQHF
NA | TRBJ2-3 | TRBV3-1/TRBV3-2 | NA | TGTGCCAGCAGCAAGGAACGGCGACTATTGCTCACAGATACGCAGTATTTT | CASSKERRLLLTDTQYF
NA | TRBJ2-2 | TRBV7-6 | NA | TGTGCCAGCAGCTTAGCCGGACAACTGAACACCGGGGAGCTGTTTTTT | CASSLAGQLNTGELFF
NA | TRBJ1-2 | TRBV5-5 | TRBD1 | TGTGCCAGCAGCTTGGCCGGGGGACAGGGGGCAATCTATGGCTACACCTTC | CASSLAGGQGAIYGYTF
NA | TRBJ1-5 | TRBV10-3 | TRBD1 | TGTGCCAGTCGGACAGGGGACGGTCAGCCCCAGCATTTT | CASRTGDGQPQHF
NA | TRBJ1-2 | TRBV3-1/TRBV3-2 | NA | TGTGCCAGCAGCCAACTCAAAGGGGTAAGGAACTATGGCTACACCTTC | CASSQLKGVRNYGYTF
NA | TRBJ2-7 | TRBV13 | TRBD1 | TGTGCCAGCAGCTTACTCAGGGGGTGGGGGTCCGAGCAGTACTTC | CASSLLRGWGSEQYF
NA | TRBJ2-1 | TRBV6-1 | TRBD2 | TGTGCCAGCAGTGAAGGGGCTAGCGGGGGGGCCAGAGATGAGCAGTTCTTC | CASSEGASGGARDEQFF